These 8 T cell receptor beta chains were all obtained from the same sample, sequenced in a study of T-cell memory formation after mild COVID-19. TCRdb ran MiXCR on the 5' RACE reads and lists one entry per CDR3 protein. The table includes 300,000 to 350,000 distinct CDR3 sequences, roughly a fifth detected once. The specimen sequenced was PBMCs or a T cell subset sorted from them (not recorded which). The receptors shown here come from a man between 18 and 29 years old who had mild COVID-19 (a few samples of this study predate the infection). Cell type and time point are not known.

The chain joins TRBV7-9 to TRBJ2-7; 8 bases are shared with TRBD1. Germline CDR1 SEHNR, CDR2 FQNEAQ (reference sequence). The CDR3 extends over 15 amino acids. J was trimmed by 2 bases and V by 1 base; bases with no gene match: 4. Here the CDR3 DNA reads TGTGCCAGCAGCTTAGGATACAGGGGGACCTACGAGCAGTACTTC. Translating it yields CASSLGYRGTYEQYF.

This clonotype showed up many times. The chain carries TRBV7-2 and TRBJ1-5, with 10 bases fitting TRBD1. This CDR3 has 12 residues. Germline assignment: CDR1 SGHTA and CDR2 FQGNSA. Germline trimming cut 4 bases from V and 11 bases from J; bases unmatched to any gene: 2. The CDR3 reads CASSWTGGAQHF. The CDR3 nucleotides read TGTGCCAGCAGCTGGACAGGGGGAGCCCAGCATTTT.

Only a few counts were recorded for this clonotype. The chain combines TRBV7-2 with TRBJ1-2; no definite D call. The CDR3 loop spans 15 amino acids. Germline V gives CDR1 SGHTA, CDR2 FQGNSA. V lost 2 bases to trimming and J lost 0 bases, with 10 bases between them. The CDR3 loop reads CASSLSPGTNYGYTF. The CDR3 nucleotides read TGTGCCAGCAGCTTATCCCCAGGAACTAACTATGGCTACACCTTC.

The J gene is TRBJ2-3, the V gene TRBV5-1, with TRBD2 matching over 8 bases. Trimming at V came to 4 bases and at J to 6 bases, leaving 10 bases not matched to a gene. The CDR3 sequence is 15 residues long. Per the germline V gene, CDR1 is SGHRS and CDR2 is YFSETQ. The CDR3 loop is CASSTRGGGPDTQYF. The CDR3 DNA follows: TGCGCCAGCAGCACAAGGGGCGGGGGGCCGGATACGCAGTATTTT.

This clonotype was counted a few times. The chain carries TRBV5-6 and TRBJ2-3, with D tentatively TRBD2 (5 bases). With 7 bases removed from V and 3 bases from J, the gap between germline ends came to 15 bases. Per the germline V gene, CDR1 is SGHDT and CDR2 is YYEEEE. The CDR3 extends over 14 amino acids. The DNA of the CDR3 is TGTGCCAGCCTTAGAGGCGGAGGTACAGATACGCAGTATTTT. Protein sequence: CASLRGGGTDTQYF.

This clonotype was counted many times. The V gene is TRBV7-9, the J gene TRBJ2-7; no clear D gene. From germline, CDR1 is SEHNR and CDR2 FQNEAQ (reference sequence). This CDR3 contains 15 residues. The germline V and J ends were trimmed by 1 base and 5 bases, with 15 bases remaining between them. CDR3 protein: CASSLGRDGRHEQYV. The CDR3 DNA reads TGTGCCAGCAGCTTAGGTCGCGACGGACGGCACGAGCAGTACGTC.

This chain uses TRBV12-3 or TRBV12-4 with TRBJ1-3; a weak D match, TRBD1 (6 bases). The length of the CDR3 is 15 residues. Trimming stripped 3 bases from V and 1 base from J, with 10 bases between. CDR3 residues: CASSFSGQSGNTIYF. In DNA form, the CDR3 reads TGTGCCAGCAGTTTTTCTGGACAGTCTGGAAACACCATATATTTT.

A few counts support this clonotype. The V call is TRBV19, the J call TRBJ1-4; D not resolved. The V end lost 10 bases, the J end lost 3 bases, and 12 bases lay between the germline ends. Per germline, CDR1 LNHDA and CDR2 SQIVND (reference sequence). This CDR3 comprises 13 residues. CDR3 sequence: CATEVVPNEKLFF. The CDR3 region has the DNA TGTGCCACCGAGGTCGTTCCTAATGAAAAACTGTTTTTT. Combining the CDR3 with reference TRBV19 and TRBJ1-4 gives the whole variable domain DGGITQSPKYLFRKEGQNVTLSCEQNLNHDAMYWYRQDPGQGLRLIYYSQIVNDFQKGDIAEGYSVSREKKESFPLTVTSAQKNPTAFYLCATEVVPNEKLFFGSGTQLSVL.